The entry below gives a single T cell receptor beta chain sequence along with its context. In germline, CDR1 is LNHDA, CDR2 SQIVND (reference sequence). Trimming took 3 bases from V and 4 from J, leaving 9 bases between them. The CDR3 is made up of 13 amino acids. Multiplex PCR, run in two rounds, amplified TCR beta CDR3 from genomic DNA. First-round PCR amplification was performed with primers specific to each TRBV and TRBJ gene. A single record per CDR3 protein comes from TCRdb applying MiXCR to the multiplex PCR reads. Among 10,000 to 15,000 distinct CDR3 sequences listed, 43% were seen once. These data originate in a study of prognosis after radiotherapy for stage I lung cancer.

Sequenced here: PBMCs, sampled before or after stereotactic body radiation therapy (not recorded which). This clonotype was obtained from a donor at least 50 years old with non-small cell lung cancer. This rearrangement joins TRBV19 to TRBJ1-2; D gene ambiguous. This chain's CDR3 is CASSMGIGYGYTF. The CDR3 DNA reads TGTGCCAGTAGTATGGGGATCGGCTATGGCTACACCTTC.